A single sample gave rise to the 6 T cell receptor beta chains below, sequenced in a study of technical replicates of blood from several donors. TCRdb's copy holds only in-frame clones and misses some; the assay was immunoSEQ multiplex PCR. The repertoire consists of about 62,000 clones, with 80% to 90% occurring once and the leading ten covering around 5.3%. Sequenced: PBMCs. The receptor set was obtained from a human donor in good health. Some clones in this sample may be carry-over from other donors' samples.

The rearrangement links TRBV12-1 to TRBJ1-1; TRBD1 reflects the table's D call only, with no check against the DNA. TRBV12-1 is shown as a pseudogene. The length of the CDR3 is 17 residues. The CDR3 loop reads CASTLHGKGGMNTEAFF. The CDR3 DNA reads TGTGCCAGCACCCTGCATGGAAAAGGGGGCATGAACACTGAAGCTTTCTTT.

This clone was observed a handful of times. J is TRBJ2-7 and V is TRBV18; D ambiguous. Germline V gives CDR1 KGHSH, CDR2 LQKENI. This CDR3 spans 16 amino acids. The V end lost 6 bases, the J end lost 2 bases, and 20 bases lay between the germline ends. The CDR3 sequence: CASSTIPGSSTYEQYF. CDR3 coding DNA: TGTGCCAGCTCGACCATCCCGGGTTCCTCCACCTACGAGCAGTACTTC.

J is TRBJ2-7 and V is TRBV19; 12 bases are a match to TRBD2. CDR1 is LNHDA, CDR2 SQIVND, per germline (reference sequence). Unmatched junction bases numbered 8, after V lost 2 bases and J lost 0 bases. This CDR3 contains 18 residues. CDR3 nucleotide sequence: TGTGCCAGTAGTATATCTACTAGCGGGGGGTCGAGCTCCTACGAGCAGTACTTC. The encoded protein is CASSISTSGGSSSYEQYF.

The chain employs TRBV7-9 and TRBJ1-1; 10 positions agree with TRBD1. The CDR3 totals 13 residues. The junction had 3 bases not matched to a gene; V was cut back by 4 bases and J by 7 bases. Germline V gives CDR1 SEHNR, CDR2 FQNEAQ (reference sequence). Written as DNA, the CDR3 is TGTGCCAGCAGCTCAGACAGGGGGCTTGAAGCTTTCTTT. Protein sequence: CASSSDRGLEAFF. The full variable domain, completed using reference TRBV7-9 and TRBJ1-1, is DTGVSQNPRHKITKRGQNVTFRCDPISEHNRLYWYRQTLGQGPEFLTYFQNEAQLEKSRLLSDRFSAERPKGSFSTLEIQRTEQGDSAMYLCASSSDRGLEAFFGQGTRLTVV.

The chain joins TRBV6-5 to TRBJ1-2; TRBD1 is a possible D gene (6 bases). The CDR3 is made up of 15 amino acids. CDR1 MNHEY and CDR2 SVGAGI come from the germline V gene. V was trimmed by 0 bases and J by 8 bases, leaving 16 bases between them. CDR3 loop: CASSYSVAGVGGYTF. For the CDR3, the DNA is TGTGCCAGCAGTTACTCGGTGGCAGGGGTTGGCGGCTACACCTTC.

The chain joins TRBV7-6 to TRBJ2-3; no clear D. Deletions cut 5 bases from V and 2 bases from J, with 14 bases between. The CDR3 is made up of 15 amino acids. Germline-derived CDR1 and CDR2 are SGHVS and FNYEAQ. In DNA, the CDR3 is TGTGCCAGCAGCCCTAGACCGCGGAACACAGATACGCAGTATTTT. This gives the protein CASSPRPRNTDTQYF.